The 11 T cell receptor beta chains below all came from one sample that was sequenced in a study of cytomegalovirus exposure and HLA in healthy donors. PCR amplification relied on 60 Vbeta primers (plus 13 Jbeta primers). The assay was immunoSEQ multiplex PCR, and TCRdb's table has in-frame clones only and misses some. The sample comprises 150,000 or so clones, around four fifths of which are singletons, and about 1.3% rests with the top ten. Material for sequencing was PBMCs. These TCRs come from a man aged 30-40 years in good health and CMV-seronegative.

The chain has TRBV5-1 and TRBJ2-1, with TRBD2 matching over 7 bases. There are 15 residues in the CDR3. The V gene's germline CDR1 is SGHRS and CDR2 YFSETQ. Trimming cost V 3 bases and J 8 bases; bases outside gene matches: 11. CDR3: CASSSPGGLRDEQFF. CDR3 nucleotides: TGCGCCAGCAGCTCGCCGGGGGGTCTGAGGGATGAGCAGTTCTTC.

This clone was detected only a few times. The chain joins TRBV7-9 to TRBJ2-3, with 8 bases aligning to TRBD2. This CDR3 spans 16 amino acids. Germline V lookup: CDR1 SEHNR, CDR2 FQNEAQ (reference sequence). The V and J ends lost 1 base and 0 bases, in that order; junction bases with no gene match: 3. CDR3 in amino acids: CASSLVGGVSTDTQYF. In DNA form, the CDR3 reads TGTGCCAGCAGCTTAGTCGGGGGGGTTAGCACAGATACGCAGTATTTT. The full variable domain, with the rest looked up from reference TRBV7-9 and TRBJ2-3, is DTGVSQNPRHKITKRGQNVTFRCDPISEHNRLYWYRQTLGQGPEFLTYFQNEAQLEKSRLLSDRFSAERPKGSFSTLEIQRTEQGDSAMYLCASSLVGGVSTDTQYFGPGTRLTVL.

Here the CDR3 reads CSVDSSGTGRTEAFF. The DNA for the CDR3 is TGCAGCGTTGATAGTTCGGGGACAGGGCGGACTGAAGCTTTCTTT. This rearrangement joins TRBV29-1 to TRBJ1-1, with TRBD1 matching over 9 bases. The ends lost 3 bases at V and 5 bases at J; junction bases unmatched: 10. There are 15 residues in the CDR3. In germline, CDR1 is SQVTM, CDR2 ANQGSEA.

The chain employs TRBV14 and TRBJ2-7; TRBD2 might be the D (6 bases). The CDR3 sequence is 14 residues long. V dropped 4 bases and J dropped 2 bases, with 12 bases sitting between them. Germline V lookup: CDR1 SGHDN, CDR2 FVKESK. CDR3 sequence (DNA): TGTGCCAGCAGCCTCAAGACTAGAGCCTACGAGCAGTACTTC. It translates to CASSLKTRAYEQYF.

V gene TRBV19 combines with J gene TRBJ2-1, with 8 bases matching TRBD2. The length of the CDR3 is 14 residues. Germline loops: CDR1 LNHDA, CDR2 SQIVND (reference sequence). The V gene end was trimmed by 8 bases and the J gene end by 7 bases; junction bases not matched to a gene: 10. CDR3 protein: CASSAGELLNEQFF. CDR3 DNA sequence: TGTGCCAGTTCAGCGGGAGAGCTGCTGAATGAGCAGTTCTTC.

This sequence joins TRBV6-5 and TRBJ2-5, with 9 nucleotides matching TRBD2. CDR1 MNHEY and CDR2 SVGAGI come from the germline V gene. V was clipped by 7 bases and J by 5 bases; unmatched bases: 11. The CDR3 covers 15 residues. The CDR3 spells CASTHGAGGLETQYF. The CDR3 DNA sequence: TGTGCCAGCACCCACGGGGCGGGAGGGCTTGAGACCCAGTACTTC.

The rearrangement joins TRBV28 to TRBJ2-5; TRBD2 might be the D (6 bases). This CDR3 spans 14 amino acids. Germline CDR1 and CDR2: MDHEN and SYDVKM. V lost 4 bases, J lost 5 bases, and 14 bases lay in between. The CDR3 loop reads CASSSGGVEETQYF. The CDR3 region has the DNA TGTGCCAGCAGTTCCGGAGGGGTTGAGGAGACCCAGTACTTC. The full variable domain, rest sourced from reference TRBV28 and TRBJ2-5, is DVKVTQSSRYLVKRTGEKVFLECVQDMDHENMFWYRQDPGLGLRLIYFSYDVKMKEKGDIPEGYSVSREKKERFSLILESASTNQTSMYLCASSSGGVEETQYFGPGTRLLVL.

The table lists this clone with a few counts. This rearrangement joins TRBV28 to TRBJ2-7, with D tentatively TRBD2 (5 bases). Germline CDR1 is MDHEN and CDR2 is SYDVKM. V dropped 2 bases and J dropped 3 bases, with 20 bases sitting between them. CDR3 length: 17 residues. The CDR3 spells CASSLASGSVGLYEQYF. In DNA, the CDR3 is TGTGCCAGCAGTTTAGCATCGGGATCGGTTGGACTCTACGAGCAGTACTTC. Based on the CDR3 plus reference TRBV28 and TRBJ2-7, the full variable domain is DVKVTQSSRYLVKRTGEKVFLECVQDMDHENMFWYRQDPGLGLRLIYFSYDVKMKEKGDIPEGYSVSREKKERFSLILESASTNQTSMYLCASSLASGSVGLYEQYFGPGTRLTVT.

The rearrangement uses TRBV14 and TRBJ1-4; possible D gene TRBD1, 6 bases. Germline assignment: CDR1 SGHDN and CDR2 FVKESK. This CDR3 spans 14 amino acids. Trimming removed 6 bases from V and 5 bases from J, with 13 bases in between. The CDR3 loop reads CASRRTAGNEKLFF. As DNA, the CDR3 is TGTGCCAGCAGGCGGACAGCGGGGAATGAAAAACTGTTTTTT.

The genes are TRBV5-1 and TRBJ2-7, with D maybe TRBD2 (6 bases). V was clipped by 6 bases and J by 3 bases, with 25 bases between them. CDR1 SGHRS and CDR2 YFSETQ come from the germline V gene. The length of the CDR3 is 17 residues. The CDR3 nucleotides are TGCGCCAGCACCGGCTATTTTTTAACCGGGAGAGGCTACGAGCAGTACTTC. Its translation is CASTGYFLTGRGYEQYF.

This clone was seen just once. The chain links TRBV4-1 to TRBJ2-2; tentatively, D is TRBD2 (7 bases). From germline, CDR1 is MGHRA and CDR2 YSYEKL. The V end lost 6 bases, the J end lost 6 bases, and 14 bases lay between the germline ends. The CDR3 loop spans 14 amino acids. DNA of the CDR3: TGCGCCAGCAGTCGAGGAGGGGGGGCCGGGGAGCTGTTTTTT. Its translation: CASSRGGGAGELFF.